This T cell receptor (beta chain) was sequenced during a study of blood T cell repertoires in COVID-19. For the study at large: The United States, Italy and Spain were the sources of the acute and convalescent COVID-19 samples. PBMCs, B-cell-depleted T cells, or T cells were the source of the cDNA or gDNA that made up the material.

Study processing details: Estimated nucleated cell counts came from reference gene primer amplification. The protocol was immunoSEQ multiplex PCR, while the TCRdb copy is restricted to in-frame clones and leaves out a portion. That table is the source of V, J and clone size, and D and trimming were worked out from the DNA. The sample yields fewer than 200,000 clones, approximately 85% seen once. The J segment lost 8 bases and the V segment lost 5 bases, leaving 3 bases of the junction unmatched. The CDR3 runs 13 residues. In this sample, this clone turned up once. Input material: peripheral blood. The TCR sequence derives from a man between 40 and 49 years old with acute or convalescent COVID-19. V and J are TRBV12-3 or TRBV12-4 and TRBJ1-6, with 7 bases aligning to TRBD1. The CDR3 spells CASSGQVDSPLHF. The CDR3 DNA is TGTGCCAGCAGTGGACAGGTCGATTCACCCCTCCACTTT.